The T cell receptor beta chain under discussion was sequenced for a study of technical replicates of blood from several donors. TCRdb keeps only in-frame clones here, not all; method: immunoSEQ multiplex PCR. The sample gives under 95,000 clones, roughly 89% of which show up once; around 0.34% is in the top ten. The CDR3 loop spans 13 amino acids. The germline V and J ends were trimmed by 2 bases and 7 bases, with 9 bases remaining between them. CDR1 MNHEY and CDR2 SVGAGI come from the germline V gene. The chain has TRBV6-5 and TRBJ1-5, with a weak D call TRBD1 (5 bases). Sequences were obtained from T cells isolated from PBMCs. This clonotype was sampled from a human donor in good health. Some clones in this sample may be carry-over from other donors' samples. The CDR3 reads CASSYRDSQPQHF. Here the CDR3 DNA reads TGTGCCAGCAGTTACAGGGACTCCCAGCCCCAGCATTTT.